This TCR beta chain stems from a study of cytomegalovirus exposure and HLA in healthy donors. The V segment lost 4 bases and the J segment 5 bases; nucleotides outside the gene matches: 6. The germline V gene encodes CDR1 MNHNS and CDR2 SASEGT. The CDR3 totals 16 residues. PCR was performed using 60 Vbeta and 13 Jbeta primers. Using immunoSEQ multiplex PCR, the repertoire was profiled, and TCRdb retains in-frame clones only, with some absent. The top ten hold 1.5% to 2% of the sample, which has 100,000 or so clones, 65% to 80% seen once. In the case of this clone: As yet, its antigen is unknown.

The study, taken as a whole, reports: A later analysis associated some 16,000 TCR beta sequences with HLA alleles at a 0.05 false discovery rate.

All donors participated as healthy donors of bone marrow. The receptor's source is a woman aged 40 to 50 in good health and CMV-seronegative. The chain is built from TRBV6-1 and TRBJ2-2; 11 nucleotides match TRBD2. The specimen sequenced was PBMCs. The CDR3 loop is CASSGGSGRGTGELFF. The CDR3, as DNA: TGTGCCAGCAGTGGTGGTAGCGGGAGGGGGACCGGGGAGCTGTTTTTT.